This TCR beta chain was found in a study of beta chain features in type 1 diabetes. Unmatched junction bases numbered 9, after V lost 5 bases and J lost 7 bases. The CDR3 is made up of 15 amino acids. Germline V lookup: CDR1 SEHNR, CDR2 FQNEAQ (reference sequence). Study outcomes and limitations: There were fewer insertions and more deletions at the VDJ junctions of type 1 diabetes patients.

Populations obtained by sorting all exceeded 95% purity. This clone was counted only a few times. Its antigen is not identified. Expressed TCRB transcripts were sequenced because the isolated RNA had all been reverse transcribed beforehand. Naive, central memory and regulatory T cell samples yielded about 3.57 million reads on average. Sequenced by immunoSEQ multiplex PCR; TCRdb stores in-frame clones only, minus some. The sample gives about 130,000 clones, about a tenth of which show up once; around 0.68% is in the top ten. Sequencing was performed on central memory CD4+ T cells from blood. The chain combines TRBV7-9 with TRBJ2-5; 11 nucleotides line up with TRBD2. The source is a man younger than 35 in good health. CDR3: CASSPLAGAGGTQYF. CDR3 sequence (DNA): TGTGCCAGCAGCCCACTAGCGGGGGCCGGCGGGACCCAGTACTTC.